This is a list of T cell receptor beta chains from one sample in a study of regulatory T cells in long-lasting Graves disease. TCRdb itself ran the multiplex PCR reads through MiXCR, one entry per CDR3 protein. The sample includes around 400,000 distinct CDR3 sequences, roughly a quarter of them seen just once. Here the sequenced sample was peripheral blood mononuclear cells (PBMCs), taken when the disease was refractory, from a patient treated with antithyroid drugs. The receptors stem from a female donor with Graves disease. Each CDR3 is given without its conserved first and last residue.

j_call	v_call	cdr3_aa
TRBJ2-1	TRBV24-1	ATRAAGVGNEQF
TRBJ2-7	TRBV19	ASSVGQGITEQY
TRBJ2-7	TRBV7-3	ASSPRTVASSEQY
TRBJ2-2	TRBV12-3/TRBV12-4	ASSHASGADTGELF
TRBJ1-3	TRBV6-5	ASSYSGVTSGNTIY
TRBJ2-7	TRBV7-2	ASSLEGTGFGEQY
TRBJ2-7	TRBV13	ASSFVTGGYEQY
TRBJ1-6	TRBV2	ASSEIGQGDSPLH
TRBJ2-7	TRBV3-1	ASSPWPAHSYEQY
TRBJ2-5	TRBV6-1	ASSPNGVTQY
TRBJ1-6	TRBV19	ASGTGGVSPLH
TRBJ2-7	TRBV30	AWSPPSGSIPSYEQY
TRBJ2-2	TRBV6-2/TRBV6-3	ATAVPGELF
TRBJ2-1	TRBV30	AWSVGGFYNEQF
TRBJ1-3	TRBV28	ASGPLGGTGNTIY
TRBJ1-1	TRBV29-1	SVSTGPWKT
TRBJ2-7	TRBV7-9	ASSAPTGTGGEQY
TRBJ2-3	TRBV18	ASSPLQVSTDTQY
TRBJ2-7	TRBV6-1	ASLGGRIPYEQY
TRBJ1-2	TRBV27	ASSPSGVGYYGYT
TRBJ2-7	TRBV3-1	ASSQDFSGLPVEQY
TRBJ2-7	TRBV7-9	ASSGWDSDYEQY
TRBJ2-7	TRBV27	ASSLLPLQLYEQY
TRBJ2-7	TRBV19	ASSIEVTGGEQY
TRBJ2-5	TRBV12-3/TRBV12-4	ASSLAQGLAGETQY
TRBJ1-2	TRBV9	ASSIGQGLSYGYT
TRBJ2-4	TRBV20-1	SARDPGVAKNIQY
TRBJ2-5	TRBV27	ASSSDFGTNQETQY
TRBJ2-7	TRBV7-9	ASRGRGTYEQY
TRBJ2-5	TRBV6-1	ASSGDLAGGETQY
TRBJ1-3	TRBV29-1	SVDTRNTIY
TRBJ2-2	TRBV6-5	ASSYPRLAQNTGELF
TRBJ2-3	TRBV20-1	SARWGQGYSNTQY
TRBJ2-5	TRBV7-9	ASSQGQGRLVTQY
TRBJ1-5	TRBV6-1	ASSEGGFWDSYSNQPQH
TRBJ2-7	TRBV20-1	SASTESSYEQY
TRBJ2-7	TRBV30	AWSVGLKAEQY
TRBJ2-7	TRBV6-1	ASSPGTSGTRLEQY
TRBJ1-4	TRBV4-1	ASREFWVATNEKLF
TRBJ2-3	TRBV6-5	ASSYAGGSGTQY
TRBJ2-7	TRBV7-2	ASASTSYSYEQY
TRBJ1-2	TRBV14	ASSDGYDYGYT
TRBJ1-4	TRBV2	ASSRGRSNEKLF
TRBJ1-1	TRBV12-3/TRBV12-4	ASSNTEAF
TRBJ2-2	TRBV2	ASIRLDPGGELF
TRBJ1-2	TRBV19	ASSIARDYGYT
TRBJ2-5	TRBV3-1	ASSPSNSLAGGEETQY